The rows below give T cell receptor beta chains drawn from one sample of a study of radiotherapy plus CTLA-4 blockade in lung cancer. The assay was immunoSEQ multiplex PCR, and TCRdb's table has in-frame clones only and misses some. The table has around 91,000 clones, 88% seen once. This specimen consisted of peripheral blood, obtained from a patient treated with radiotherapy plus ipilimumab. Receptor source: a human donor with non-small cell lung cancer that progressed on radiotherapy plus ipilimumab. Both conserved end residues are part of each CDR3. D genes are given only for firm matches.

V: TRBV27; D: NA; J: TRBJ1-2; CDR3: CASSLGGGGYGYTF
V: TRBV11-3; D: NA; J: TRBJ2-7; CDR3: CASSSGVEQYF
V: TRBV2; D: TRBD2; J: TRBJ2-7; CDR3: CASRVLAGGGEQYF
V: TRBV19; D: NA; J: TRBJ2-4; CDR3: CASSTASGGIDIQYF
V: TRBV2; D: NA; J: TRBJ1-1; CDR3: CASSRANTEAFF
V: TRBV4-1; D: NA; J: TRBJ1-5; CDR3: CASSQDQNSNQPQHF
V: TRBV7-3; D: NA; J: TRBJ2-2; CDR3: CASSPGTNTGELFF
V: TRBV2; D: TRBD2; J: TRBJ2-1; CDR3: CASRRRPPGLAGGHEQFF
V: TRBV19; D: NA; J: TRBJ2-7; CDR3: CASTDSSISYEQYF
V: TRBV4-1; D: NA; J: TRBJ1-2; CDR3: CASSQDSGNYGYTF
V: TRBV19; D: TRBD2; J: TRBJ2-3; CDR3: CASSIRLAGVDTQYF
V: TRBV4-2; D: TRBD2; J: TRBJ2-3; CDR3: CASSQETLAGGVDTQYF
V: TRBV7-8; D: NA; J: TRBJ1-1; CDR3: CASSLSVNTEAFF
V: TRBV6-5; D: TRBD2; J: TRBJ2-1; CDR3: CASSYSPAGAGDEQFF
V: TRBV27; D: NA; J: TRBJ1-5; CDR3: CASSFLGGNQPQHF
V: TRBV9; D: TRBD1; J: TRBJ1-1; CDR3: CASNKGGAGFEAFF
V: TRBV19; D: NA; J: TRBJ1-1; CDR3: CASSRQDLKTEAFF
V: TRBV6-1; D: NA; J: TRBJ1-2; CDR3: CASTLRGYDGYTF
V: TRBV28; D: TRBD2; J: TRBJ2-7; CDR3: CASSFSGGAPYEQYF
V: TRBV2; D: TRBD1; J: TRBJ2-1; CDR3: CASSETGGSYNEQFF
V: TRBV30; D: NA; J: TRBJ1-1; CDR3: CAWSRTTEAFF
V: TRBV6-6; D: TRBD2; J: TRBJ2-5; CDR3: CASSTLAGAETQYF
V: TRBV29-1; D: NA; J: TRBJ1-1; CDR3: CSVRSTRDTEAFF
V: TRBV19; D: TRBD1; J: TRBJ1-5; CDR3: CATLDRAANQPQHF
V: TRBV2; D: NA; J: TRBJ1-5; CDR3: CASRRGSNQPQHF
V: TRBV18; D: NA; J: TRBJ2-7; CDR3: CASSPELSSYEQYF
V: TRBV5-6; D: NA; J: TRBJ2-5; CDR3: CASSLAQETQYF
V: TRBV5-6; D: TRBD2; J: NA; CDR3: CASSLALGSGRQYEQYF
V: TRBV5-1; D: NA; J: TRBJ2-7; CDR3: CASSLLGDEQYF
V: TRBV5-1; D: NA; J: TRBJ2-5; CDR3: CASSPDGGAGETQYF
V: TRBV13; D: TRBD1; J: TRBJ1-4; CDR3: CASSLGSGTGVEKLFF
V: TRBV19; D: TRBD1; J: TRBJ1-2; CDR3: CASRTPGQGNYGYTF
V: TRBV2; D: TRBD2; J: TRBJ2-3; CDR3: CASSDEPGLADTDTQYF